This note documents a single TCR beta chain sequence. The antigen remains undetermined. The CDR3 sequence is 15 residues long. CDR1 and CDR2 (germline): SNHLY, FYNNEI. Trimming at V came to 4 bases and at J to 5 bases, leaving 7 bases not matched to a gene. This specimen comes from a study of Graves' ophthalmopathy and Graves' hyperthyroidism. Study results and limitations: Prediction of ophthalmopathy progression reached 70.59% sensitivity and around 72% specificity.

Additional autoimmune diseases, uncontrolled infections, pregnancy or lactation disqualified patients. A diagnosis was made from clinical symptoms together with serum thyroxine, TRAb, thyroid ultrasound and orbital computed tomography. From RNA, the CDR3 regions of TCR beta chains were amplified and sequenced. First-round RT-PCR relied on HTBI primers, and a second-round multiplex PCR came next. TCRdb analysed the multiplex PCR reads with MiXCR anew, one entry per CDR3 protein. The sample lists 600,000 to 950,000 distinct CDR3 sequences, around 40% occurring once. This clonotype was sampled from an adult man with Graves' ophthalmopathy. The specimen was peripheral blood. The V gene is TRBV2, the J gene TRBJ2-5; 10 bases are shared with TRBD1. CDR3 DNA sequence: TGTGCCAGCAGTGCCCCTAGGACAGGGGGGGAGACCCAGTACTTC. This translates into CASSAPRTGGETQYF.